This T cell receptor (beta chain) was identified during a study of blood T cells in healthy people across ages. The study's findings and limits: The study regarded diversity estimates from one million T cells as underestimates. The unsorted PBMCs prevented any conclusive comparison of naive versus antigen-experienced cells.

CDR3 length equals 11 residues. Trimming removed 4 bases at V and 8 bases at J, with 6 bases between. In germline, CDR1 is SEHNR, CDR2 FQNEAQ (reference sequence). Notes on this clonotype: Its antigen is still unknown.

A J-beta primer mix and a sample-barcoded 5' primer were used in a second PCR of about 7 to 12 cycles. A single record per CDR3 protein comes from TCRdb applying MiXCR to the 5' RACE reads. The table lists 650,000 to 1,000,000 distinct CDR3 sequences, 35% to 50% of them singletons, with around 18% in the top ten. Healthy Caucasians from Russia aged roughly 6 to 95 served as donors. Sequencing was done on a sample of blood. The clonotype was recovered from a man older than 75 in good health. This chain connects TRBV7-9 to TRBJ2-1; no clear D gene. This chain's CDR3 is CASSWADEQFF. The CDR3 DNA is TGTGCCAGCAGCTGGGCGGATGAGCAGTTCTTC.